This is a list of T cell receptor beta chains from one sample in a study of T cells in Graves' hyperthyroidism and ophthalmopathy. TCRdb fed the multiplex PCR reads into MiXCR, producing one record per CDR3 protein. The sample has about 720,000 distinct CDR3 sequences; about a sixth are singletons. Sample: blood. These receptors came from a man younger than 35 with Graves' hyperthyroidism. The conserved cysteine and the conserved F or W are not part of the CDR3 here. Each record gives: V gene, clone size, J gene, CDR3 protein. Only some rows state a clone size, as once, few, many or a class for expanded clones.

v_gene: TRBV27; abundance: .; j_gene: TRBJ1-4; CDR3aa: ASSPGTNVGEKLF
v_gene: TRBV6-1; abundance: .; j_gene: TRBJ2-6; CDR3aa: ASSDTGGGANVLT
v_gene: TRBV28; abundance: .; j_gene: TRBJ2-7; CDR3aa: ASSPNGGSSYEQY
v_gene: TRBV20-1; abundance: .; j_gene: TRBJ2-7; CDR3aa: SAWGGGSYEQY
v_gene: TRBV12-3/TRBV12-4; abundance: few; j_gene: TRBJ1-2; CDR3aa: ASSLAGTDNYGYT
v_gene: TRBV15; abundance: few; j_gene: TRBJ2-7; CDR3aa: ATSEAGADEQY
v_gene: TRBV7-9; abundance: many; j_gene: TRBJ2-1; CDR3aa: ASSLIQGAEQF
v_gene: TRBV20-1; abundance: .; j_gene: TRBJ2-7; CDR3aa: SDSDLAGKGYEQY
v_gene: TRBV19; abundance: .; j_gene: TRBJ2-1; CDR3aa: ASSISAGNEQF
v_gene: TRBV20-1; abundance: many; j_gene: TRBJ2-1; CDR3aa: SARDSGRGISNEQF
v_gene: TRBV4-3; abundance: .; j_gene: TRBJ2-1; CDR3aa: ASSQVIAGGLNNEQF
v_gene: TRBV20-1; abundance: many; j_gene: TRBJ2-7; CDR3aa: SVVGIGQTSDEQY
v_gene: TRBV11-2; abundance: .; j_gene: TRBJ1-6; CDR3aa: ASSRAGDSPLH
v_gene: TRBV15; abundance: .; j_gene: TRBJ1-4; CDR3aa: ATSAPPGQGSTNEKLF
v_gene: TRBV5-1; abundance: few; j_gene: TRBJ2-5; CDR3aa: ASSLGQGLETQY
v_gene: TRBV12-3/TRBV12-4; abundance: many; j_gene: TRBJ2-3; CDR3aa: ASSPGQTDTQY
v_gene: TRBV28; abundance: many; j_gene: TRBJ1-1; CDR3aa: ASTEDREPLNTEAF
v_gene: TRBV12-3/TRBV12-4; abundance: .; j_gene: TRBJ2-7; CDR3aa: ASSTGQLTYEQY
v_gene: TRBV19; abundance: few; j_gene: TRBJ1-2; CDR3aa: ASRGNYGYT
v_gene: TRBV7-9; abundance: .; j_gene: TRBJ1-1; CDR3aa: ASSSTGGSPEAF
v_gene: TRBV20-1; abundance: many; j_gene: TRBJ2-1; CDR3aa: SARTDSYNEQF
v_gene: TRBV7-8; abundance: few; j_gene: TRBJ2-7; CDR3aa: ASSKRDRAEQY
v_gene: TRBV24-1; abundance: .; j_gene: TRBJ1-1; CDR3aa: ATSDLNSRGNTEAF
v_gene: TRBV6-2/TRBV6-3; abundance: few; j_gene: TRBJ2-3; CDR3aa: ASNRDSTDTQY
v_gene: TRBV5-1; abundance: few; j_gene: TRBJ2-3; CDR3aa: ASSLAAGSTDTQY
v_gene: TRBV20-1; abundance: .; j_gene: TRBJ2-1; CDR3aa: SARGSSGTNEQF
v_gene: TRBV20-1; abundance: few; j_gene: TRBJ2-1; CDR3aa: SARDRLAANNEQF
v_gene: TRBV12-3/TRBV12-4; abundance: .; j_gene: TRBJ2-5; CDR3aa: ASSLGRRKTQY
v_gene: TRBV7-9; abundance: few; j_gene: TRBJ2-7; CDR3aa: ASSSLSTPFSSYEQY
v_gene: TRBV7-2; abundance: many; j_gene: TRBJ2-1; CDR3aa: ASSLSLFSYNEQF
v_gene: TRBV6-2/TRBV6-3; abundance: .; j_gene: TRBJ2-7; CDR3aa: ASSYSWDRGYEQY